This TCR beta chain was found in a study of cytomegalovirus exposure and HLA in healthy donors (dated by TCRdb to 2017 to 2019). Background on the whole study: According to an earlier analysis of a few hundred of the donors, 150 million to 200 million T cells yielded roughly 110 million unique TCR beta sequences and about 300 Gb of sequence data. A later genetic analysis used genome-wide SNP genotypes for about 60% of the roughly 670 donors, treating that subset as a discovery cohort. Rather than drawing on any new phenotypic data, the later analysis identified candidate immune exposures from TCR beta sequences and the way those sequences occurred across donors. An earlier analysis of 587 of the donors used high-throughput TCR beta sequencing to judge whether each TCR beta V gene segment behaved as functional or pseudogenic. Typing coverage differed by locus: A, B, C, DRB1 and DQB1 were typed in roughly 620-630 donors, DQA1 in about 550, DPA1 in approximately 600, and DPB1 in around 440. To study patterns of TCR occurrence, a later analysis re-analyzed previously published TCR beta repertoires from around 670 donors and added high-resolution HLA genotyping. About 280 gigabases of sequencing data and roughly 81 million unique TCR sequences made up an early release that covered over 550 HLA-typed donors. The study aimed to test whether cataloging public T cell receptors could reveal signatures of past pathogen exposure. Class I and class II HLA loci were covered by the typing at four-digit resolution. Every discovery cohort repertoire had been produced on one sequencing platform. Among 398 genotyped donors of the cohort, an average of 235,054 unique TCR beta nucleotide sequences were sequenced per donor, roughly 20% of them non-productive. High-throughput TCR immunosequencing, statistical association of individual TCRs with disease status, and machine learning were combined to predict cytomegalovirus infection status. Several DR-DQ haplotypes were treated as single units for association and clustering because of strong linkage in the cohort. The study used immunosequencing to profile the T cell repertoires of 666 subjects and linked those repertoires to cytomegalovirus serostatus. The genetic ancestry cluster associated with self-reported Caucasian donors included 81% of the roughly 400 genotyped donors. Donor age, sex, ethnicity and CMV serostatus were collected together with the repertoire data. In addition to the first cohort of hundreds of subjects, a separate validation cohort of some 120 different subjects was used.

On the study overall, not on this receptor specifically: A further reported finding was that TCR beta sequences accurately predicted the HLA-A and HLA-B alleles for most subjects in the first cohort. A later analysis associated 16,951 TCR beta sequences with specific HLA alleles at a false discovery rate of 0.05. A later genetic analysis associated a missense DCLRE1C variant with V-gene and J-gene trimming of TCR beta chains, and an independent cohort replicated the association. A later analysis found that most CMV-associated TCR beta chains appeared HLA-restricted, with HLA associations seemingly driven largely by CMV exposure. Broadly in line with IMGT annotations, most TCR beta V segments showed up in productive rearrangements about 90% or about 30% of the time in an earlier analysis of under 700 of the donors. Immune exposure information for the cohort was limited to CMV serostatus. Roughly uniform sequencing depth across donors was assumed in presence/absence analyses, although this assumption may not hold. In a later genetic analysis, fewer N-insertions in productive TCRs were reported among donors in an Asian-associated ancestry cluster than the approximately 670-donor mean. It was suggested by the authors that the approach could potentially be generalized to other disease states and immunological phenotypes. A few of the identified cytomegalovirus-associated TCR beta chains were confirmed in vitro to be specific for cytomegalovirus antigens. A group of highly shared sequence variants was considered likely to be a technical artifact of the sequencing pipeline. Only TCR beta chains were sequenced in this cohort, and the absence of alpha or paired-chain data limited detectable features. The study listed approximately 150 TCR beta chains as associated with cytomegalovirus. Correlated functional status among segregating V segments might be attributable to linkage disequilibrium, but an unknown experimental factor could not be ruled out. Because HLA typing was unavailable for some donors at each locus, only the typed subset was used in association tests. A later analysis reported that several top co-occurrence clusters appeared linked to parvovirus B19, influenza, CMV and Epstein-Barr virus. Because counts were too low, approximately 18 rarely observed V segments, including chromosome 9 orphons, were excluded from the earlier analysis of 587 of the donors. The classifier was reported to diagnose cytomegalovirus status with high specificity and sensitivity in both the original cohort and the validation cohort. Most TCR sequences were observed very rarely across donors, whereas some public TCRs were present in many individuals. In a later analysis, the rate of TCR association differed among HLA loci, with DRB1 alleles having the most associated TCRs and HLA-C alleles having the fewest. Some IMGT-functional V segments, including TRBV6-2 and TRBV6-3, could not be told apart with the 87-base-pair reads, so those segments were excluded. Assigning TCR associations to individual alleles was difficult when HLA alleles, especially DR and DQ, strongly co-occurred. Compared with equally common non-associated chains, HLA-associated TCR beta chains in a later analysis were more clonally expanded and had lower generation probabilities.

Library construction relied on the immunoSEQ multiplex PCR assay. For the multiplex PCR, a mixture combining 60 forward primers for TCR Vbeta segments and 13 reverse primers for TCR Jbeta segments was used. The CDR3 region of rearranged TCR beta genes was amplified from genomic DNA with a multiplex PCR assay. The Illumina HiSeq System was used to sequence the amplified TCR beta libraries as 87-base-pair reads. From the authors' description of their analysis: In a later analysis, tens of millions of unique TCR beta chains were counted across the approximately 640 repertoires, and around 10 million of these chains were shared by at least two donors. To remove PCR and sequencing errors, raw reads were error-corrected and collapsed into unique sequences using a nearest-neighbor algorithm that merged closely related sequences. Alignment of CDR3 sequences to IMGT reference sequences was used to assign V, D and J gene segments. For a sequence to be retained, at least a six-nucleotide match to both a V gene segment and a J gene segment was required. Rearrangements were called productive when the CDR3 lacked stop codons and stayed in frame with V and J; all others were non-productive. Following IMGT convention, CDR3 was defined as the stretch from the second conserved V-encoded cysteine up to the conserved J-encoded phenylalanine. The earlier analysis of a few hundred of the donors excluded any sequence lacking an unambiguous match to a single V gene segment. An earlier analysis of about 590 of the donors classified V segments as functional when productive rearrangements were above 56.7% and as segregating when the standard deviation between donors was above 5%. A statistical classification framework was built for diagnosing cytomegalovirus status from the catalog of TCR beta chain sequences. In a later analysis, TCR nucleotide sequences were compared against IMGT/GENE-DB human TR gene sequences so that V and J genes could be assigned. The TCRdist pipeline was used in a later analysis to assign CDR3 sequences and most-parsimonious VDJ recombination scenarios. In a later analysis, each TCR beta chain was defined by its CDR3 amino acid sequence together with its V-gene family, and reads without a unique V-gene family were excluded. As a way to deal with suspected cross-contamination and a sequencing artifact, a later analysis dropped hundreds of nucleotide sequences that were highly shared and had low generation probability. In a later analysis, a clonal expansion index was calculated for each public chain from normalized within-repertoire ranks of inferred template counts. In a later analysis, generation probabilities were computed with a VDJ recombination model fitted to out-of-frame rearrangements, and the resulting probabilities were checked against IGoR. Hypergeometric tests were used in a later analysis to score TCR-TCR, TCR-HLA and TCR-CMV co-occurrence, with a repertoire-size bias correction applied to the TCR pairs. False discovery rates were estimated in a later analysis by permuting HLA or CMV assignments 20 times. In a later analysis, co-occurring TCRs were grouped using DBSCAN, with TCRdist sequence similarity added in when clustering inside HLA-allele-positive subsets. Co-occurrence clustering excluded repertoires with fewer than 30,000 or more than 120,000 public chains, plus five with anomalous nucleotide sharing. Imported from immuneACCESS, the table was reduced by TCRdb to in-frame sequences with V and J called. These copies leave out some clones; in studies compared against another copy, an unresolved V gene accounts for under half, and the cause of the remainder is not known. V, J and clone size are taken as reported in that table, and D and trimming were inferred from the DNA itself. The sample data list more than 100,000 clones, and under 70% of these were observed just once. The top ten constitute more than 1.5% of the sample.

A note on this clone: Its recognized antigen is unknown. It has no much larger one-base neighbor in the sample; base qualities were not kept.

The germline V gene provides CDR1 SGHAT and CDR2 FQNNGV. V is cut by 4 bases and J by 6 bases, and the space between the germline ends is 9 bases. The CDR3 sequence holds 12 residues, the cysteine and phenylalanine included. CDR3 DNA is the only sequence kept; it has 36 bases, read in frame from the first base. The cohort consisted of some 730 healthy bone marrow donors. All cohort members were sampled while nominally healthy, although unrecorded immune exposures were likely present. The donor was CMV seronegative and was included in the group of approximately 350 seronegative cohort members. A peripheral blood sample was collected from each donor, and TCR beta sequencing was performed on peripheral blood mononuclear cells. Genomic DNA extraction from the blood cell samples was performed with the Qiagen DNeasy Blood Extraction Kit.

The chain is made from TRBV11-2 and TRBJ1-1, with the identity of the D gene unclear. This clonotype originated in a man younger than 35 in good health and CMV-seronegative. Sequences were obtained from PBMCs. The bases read TGTGCCAGCAGCTATAGAGTAGCTGAAGCTTTCTTT. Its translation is CASSYRVAEAFF. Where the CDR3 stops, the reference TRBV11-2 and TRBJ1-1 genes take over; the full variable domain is EAGVAQSPRYKIIEKRQSVAFWCNPISGHATLYWYQQILGQGPKLLIQFQNNGVVDDSQLPKDRFSAERLKGVDSTLKIQPAKLEDSAVYLCASSYRVAEAFFGQGTRLTVV.